This T cell receptor beta chain was sequenced in a study of beta chain features in type 1 diabetes. V shed 2 bases and J 1 base; nucleotides not matched to a gene: 2. CDR1 is SGDLS, CDR2 YYNGEE, per germline. CDR3 length: 16 amino acids. Expressed TCRB transcripts got sequenced, as all isolated RNA was reverse transcribed. Profiling relied on immunoSEQ multiplex PCR, and the TCRdb table lists in-frame clones only, not all of them. The sample includes about 450,000 clones, about an eighth seen only once; the top ten take around 0.05%. The TCR was taken from a woman aged 18-29 years in good health. The source material was naive CD4+ T cells from blood. The chain employs TRBV9 and TRBJ2-3, with 12 positions matching TRBD2. The CDR3 DNA follows: TGTGCCAGCAGCGTCGCTAGCGGGAGGGGCACAGATACGCAGTATTTT. Protein product: CASSVASGRGTDTQYF.